The 31 T cell receptor beta chains in this list originate from one sample, sequenced in a study of control samples from healthy donors and cancer patients. Only in-frame clones appear in the TCRdb table, and some are missing; sequencing was by immunoSEQ multiplex PCR. The sample shows about 150,000 clones, almost 90% of them seen only once. The sample consisted of blood. The receptor source for this set is a man between 18 and 35 years old in good health.

The CDR3 DNA follows: TGTGCCAGTACCCGGGGGGGACGGGCAACCATGAACACTGAAGCTTTCTTT. It is translated as CASTRGGRATMNTEAFF. The chain combines TRBV19 with TRBJ1-1, with D possibly matching TRBD1 (5 bases). The CDR3 extends over 17 amino acids. Trimming left V 7 bases short and J 0 bases short, with 21 bases between. In germline, CDR1 is LNHDA, CDR2 SQIVND (reference sequence).

In its sample, this clone was seen a few times. The chain links TRBV6-6 to TRBJ2-7; D unclear. The CDR3 has 12 amino acids. V was cut by 2 bases and J by 9 bases, with 11 bases left in between. Germline assignment: CDR1 MNHNY and CDR2 SVGAGI (reference sequence). The CDR3, as DNA: TGTGCCAGCAGTTACCTCCGAGATGGGCAGTACTTC. Its translation is CASSYLRDGQYF.

This chain links TRBV5-8 with TRBJ2-5, with 8 bases fitting TRBD1. CDR3 length: 16 residues. V lost 4 bases, J lost 1 base, and 9 bases stayed unmatched. Germline V gene sequence: CDR1 SGHTS, CDR2 YDEGEE. CDR3 residues: CASSPELDRVQETQYF. The CDR3, as DNA: TGTGCCAGCAGCCCGGAACTGGACAGGGTCCAAGAGACCCAGTACTTC.

This chain uses TRBV5-6 with TRBJ1-6; TRBD1 agrees at 8 bases. The V segment lost 2 bases and the J segment 10 bases; nucleotides outside the gene matches: 8. The CDR3 covers 15 residues. CDR1 SGHDT and CDR2 YYEEEE come from the germline V gene. CDR3 in amino acids: CASSFEDRVASPLHF. CDR3 nucleotide sequence: TGTGCCAGCAGCTTTGAGGACAGGGTTGCATCACCCCTCCACTTT.

This clone has just one count. The chain has TRBV3-1 (or the pseudogene TRBV3-2) and TRBJ2-1, with a tentative D call TRBD1 (6 bases). V dropped 0 bases and J dropped 5 bases, with 11 bases sitting between them. CDR3 length: 15 amino acids. Germline V lookup: CDR1 LGHDT, CDR2 YNNKEL (reference sequence). CDR3 nucleotide sequence: TGTGCCAGCAGCCAAGATTACAGGGCTCACAATGAGCAGTTCTTC. Protein sequence: CASSQDYRAHNEQFF.

The V gene is TRBV7-2, the J gene TRBJ1-2; D is uncertain. Trimming took off 3 bases at V and 4 bases at J, with 15 bases between the two ends. This CDR3 is built from 15 residues. CDR1 and CDR2 (germline): SGHTA, FQGNSA. CDR3 nucleotides: TGTGCCAGCAGCTTCCCCCTCTTGGCCCCCTATGGCTACACCTTC. Translating it yields CASSFPLLAPYGYTF.

The rearrangement links TRBV27 to TRBJ2-2; 9 bases map to TRBD2. The germline CDR1 and CDR2 sequences are MNHEY and SMNVEV (reference sequence). After removal of 0 bases from V and 1 base from J, the junction contained 3 bases not matched to a gene. CDR3 size: 17 residues. CDR3: CASSLSASGKNTGELFF. CDR3 nucleotide sequence: TGTGCCAGCAGTTTATCGGCTAGCGGGAAGAACACCGGGGAGCTGTTTTTT.

V is TRBV14 and J is TRBJ1-2, with a possible D match to TRBD1 (6 bases). V shed 0 bases and J shed 8 bases, with 16 bases lying between them. Germline V gene data show CDR1 as SGHDN and CDR2 as FVKESK. The CDR3 sequence is 15 residues long. CDR3 sequence: CASSQDPRGRRGYTF. DNA for the CDR3: TGTGCCAGCAGCCAAGATCCCAGGGGCCGACGAGGCTACACCTTC.

The chain couples TRBV11-2 to TRBJ2-5; D may match TRBD1 or TRBD2 (5 bases each). The V and J ends lost 0 bases and 5 bases respectively, with 10 bases between them. The CDR3 covers 14 residues. Germline lookup yields CDR1 SGHAT and CDR2 FQNNGV. For the CDR3, the DNA is TGTGCCAGCAGCTTAGATACGGGGCATGAGACCCAGTACTTC. Encoded protein: CASSLDTGHETQYF. Based on the CDR3 plus reference TRBV11-2 and TRBJ2-5, the full variable domain is EAGVAQSPRYKIIEKRQSVAFWCNPISGHATLYWYQQILGQGPKLLIQFQNNGVVDDSQLPKDRFSAERLKGVDSTLKIQPAKLEDSAVYLCASSLDTGHETQYFGPGTRLLVL.

V and J are TRBV7-3 and TRBJ2-1; D possibly corresponds to TRBD2 (5 bases). This CDR3 has 13 amino acids. CDR1 is SGHTA and CDR2 is FQGTGA in the germline V gene. The V gene lost 1 base and the J gene lost 8 bases, with 9 bases spanning the gap. Here the CDR3 DNA reads TGTGCCAGCAGCTTAAATCCCGGGGATGAGCAGTTCTTC. It is translated as CASSLNPGDEQFF. The whole variable domain, filled in from reference TRBV7-3 and TRBJ2-1, reads GAGVSQTPSNKVTEKGKYVELRCDPISGHTALYWYRQSLGQGPEFLIYFQGTGAADDSGLPNDRFFAVRPEGSVSTLKIQRTERGDSAVYLCASSLNPGDEQFFGPGTRLTVL.

This clone was picked up a small number of times. J is TRBJ2-1 and V is TRBV2; 7 nucleotides line up with TRBD1. The CDR3 extends over 15 amino acids. The V and J ends lost 2 bases and 4 bases, in that order; junction bases with no gene match: 5. Germline V gene sequence: CDR1 SNHLY, CDR2 FYNNEI. CDR3: CASSELVGQYNEQFF. CDR3 nucleotides: TGTGCCAGCAGTGAATTGGTGGGACAGTACAATGAGCAGTTCTTC. Full variable domain (rest looked up from reference TRBV2 and TRBJ2-1): EPEVTQTPSHQVTQMGQEVILRCVPISNHLYFYWYRQILGQKVEFLVSFYNNEISEKSEIFDDQFSVERPDGSNFTLKIRSTKLEDSAMYFCASSELVGQYNEQFFGPGTRLTVL.

There are a few counts of this clone. One end of the junction varies from germline; a read error may be responsible. CDR3 sequence (DNA): TGTGCCAGCAGCTTCCGTATCCGTCGGGACGCGAAGACCGGGGAGCTGTTTTTT. This encodes CASSFRIRRDAKTGELFF. This chain links TRBV7-9 with TRBJ2-2; the D call may be TRBD1 or TRBD2 (5 bases each). Germline assignment: CDR1 SEHNR and CDR2 FQNEAQ (reference sequence). This CDR3 spans 18 amino acids. Combining the CDR3 with reference TRBV7-9 and TRBJ2-2 gives the whole variable domain DTGVSQNPRHKITKRGQNVTFRCDPISEHNRLYWYRQTLGQGPEFLTYFQNEAQLEKSRLLSDRFSAERPKGSFSTLEIQRTEQGDSAMYLCASSFRIRRDAKTGELFFGEGSRLTVL.

The chain carries TRBV3-1 (or the pseudogene TRBV3-2) and TRBJ2-7, with D possibly being TRBD1 (6 bases). Trimming shortened V by 1 base and J by 12 bases, and 19 bases separated the two germline ends. Germline V CDR1 and CDR2: LGHDT, YNNKEL (reference sequence). This CDR3 spans 14 amino acids. The CDR3 loop reads CASSQGGQLMMRYF. CDR3 nucleotide sequence: TGTGCCAGCAGCCAAGGCGGACAGTTAATGATGAGGTACTTC.

The rearrangement uses TRBV2 and TRBJ2-7; D possibly matches TRBD1 or TRBD2 (6 bases each). The CDR3 runs 14 residues. Germline CDR1 SNHLY, CDR2 FYNNEI. V lost 1 base to trimming and J lost 4 bases, with 11 bases between them. Written as DNA, the CDR3 is TGTGCCAGCAGTGAAGGGGGGGCAGCGTACGAGCAGTACTTC. Translation gives CASSEGGAAYEQYF.

J is TRBJ1-1 and V is TRBV7-2; 8 positions agree with TRBD1. Germline CDR1 SGHTA, CDR2 FQGNSA. V trimming: 1 base; J trimming: 4 bases; junction bases outside the gene matches: 8. There are 16 residues in the CDR3. The CDR3 DNA is TGTGCCAGCAGCTTAGTAGGGCAGGGGGCTCTCACTGAAGCTTTCTTT. As protein: CASSLVGQGALTEAFF.

The J gene is TRBJ2-2, the V gene TRBV9, with 8 positions matching TRBD2. The V gene end was trimmed by 0 bases and the J gene end by 7 bases; junction bases not matched to a gene: 8. The CDR3 totals 16 residues. Germline loops: CDR1 SGDLS, CDR2 YYNGEE. The CDR3 spells CASSVAGGLEIGELFF. As DNA, the CDR3 is TGTGCCAGCAGCGTAGCGGGGGGGCTTGAGATCGGGGAGCTGTTTTTT. Filled out from reference TRBV9 and TRBJ2-2, the complete variable domain reads DSGVTQTPKHLITATGQRVTLRCSPRSGDLSVYWYQQSLDQGLQFLIQYYNGEERAKGNILERFSAQQFPDLHSELNLSSLELGDSALYFCASSVAGGLEIGELFFGEGSRLTVL.

The chain combines TRBV6-1 with TRBJ2-7; tentatively, D is TRBD2 (5 bases). The germline V and J ends were trimmed by 1 base and 6 bases, with 7 bases remaining between them. The CDR3 contains 12 residues. Germline V gives CDR1 MNHNS, CDR2 SASEGT. Here the CDR3 DNA reads TGTGCCAGCAGTGAAGGAGGAGGCGAGCAGTACTTC. Translation gives CASSEGGGEQYF.

The chain recombines TRBV10-2 with TRBJ2-3, with 8 bases lining up with TRBD2. This CDR3 spans 15 amino acids. CDR1 is WSHSY, CDR2 SAAADI, per germline. J gave up 5 bases and V 6 bases, and 10 bases lay outside the gene matches. CDR3 in amino acids: CASRVGGGIGDTQYF. For the CDR3, the DNA is TGCGCCAGCAGGGTGGGCGGGGGGATTGGAGATACGCAGTATTTT.

The chain couples TRBV12-3 or TRBV12-4 to TRBJ2-7, with no clear D. Between the trimmed V and J ends, which lost 0 bases and 4 bases, there was a span of 7 bases. This CDR3 has 13 residues. CDR3 amino acids: CASSLAPLYEQYF. The CDR3 nucleotides are TGTGCCAGCAGTTTAGCCCCTCTTTACGAGCAGTACTTC.

The sample holds one count of this clone. This chain connects TRBV9 to TRBJ1-1; unclear D gene. Trimming took 0 bases from V and 1 from J, leaving 4 bases between them. The CDR3 is 13 residues long. The germline V gene has CDR1 SGDLS and CDR2 YYNGEE. The CDR3 spells CASSVDRNTEAFF. CDR3 bases: TGTGCCAGCAGCGTAGACAGGAACACTGAAGCTTTCTTT.

This chain links TRBV15 with TRBJ2-7; weak D call: TRBD1 (5 bases). The CDR3 contains 15 residues. V gave up 0 bases and J gave up 1 base, with 10 bases separating them. Germline V gene sequence: CDR1 LNHNV, CDR2 YYDKDF (reference sequence). The CDR3 is CATSRDGRQSYEQYF. In DNA form, the CDR3 reads TGTGCCACCAGCAGAGATGGCCGACAGTCCTACGAGCAGTACTTC. Full variable domain (missing parts from reference TRBV15 and TRBJ2-7): DAMVIQNPRYQVTQFGKPVTLSCSQTLNHNVMYWYQQKSSQAPKLLFHYYDKDFNNEADTPDNFQSRRPNTSFCFLDIRSPGLGDTAMYLCATSRDGRQSYEQYFGPGTRLTVT.

The chain employs TRBV2 and TRBJ2-7; TRBD1 is a possible D gene (6 bases). This CDR3 spans 14 amino acids. Trimming removed 6 bases from V and 0 bases from J, with 12 bases in between. CDR1 SNHLY and CDR2 FYNNEI come from the germline V gene. CDR3 loop: CASRADSNSYEQYF. The CDR3 DNA is TGTGCCAGCAGGGCGGACAGTAACTCCTACGAGCAGTACTTC. Supplemented by reference TRBV2 and TRBJ2-7, the full variable domain reads EPEVTQTPSHQVTQMGQEVILRCVPISNHLYFYWYRQILGQKVEFLVSFYNNEISEKSEIFDDQFSVERPDGSNFTLKIRSTKLEDSAMYFCASRADSNSYEQYFGPGTRLTVT.

The rearrangement links TRBV3-1 (or the pseudogene TRBV3-2) to TRBJ1-1; D is perhaps TRBD1 (5 bases). Trimming removed 4 bases from V and 5 bases from J, with 14 bases in between. Germline V gene sequence: CDR1 LGHDT, CDR2 YNNKEL (reference sequence). The CDR3 contains 14 residues. The CDR3 region is CASSRGFRVTEAFF. Here the CDR3 DNA reads TGTGCCAGCAGCCGAGGCTTCAGGGTGACTGAAGCTTTCTTT.

The V call is TRBV5-6, the J call TRBJ2-3; D call uncertain. The CDR3 runs to 15 residues. V lost 4 bases to trimming and J lost 7 bases, with 19 bases between them. Germline loops: CDR1 SGHDT, CDR2 YYEEEE. This CDR3 is CASSPSPQVQYTQYF. CDR3 coding DNA: TGTGCCAGCAGCCCTTCTCCCCAAGTACAATATACGCAGTATTTT.

This chain connects TRBV19 to TRBJ2-3; no clear D gene. CDR3 length: 14 residues. Germline-derived CDR1 and CDR2 are LNHDA and SQIVND (reference sequence). V was trimmed by 4 bases and J by 6 bases, leaving 14 bases between them. CDR3 in amino acids: CASSTQKSSDTQYF. CDR3 nucleotides: TGTGCCAGTAGTACCCAAAAATCATCTGATACGCAGTATTTT.

This clone was counted once. The chain employs TRBV5-8 and TRBJ2-7, with unresolved D. Trimming stripped 4 bases from V and 3 bases from J, with 14 bases between. CDR1 SGHTS and CDR2 YDEGEE come from the germline V gene. The CDR3 runs 14 residues. This CDR3 reads CASSGSVGFYEQYF. The CDR3 nucleotides read TGTGCCAGCAGCGGAAGTGTAGGCTTCTACGAGCAGTACTTC.

This clone has a single count. The chain combines TRBV7-2 with TRBJ2-3, with D possibly being TRBD1 (6 bases). The CDR3 consists of 14 residues. The V end was cut by 2 bases, the J end by 1 base, with 7 bases between. Germline-derived CDR1 and CDR2 are SGHTA and FQGNSA. The CDR3 region has the DNA TGTGCCAGCAGCTTAAACAGGGGCACAGATACGCAGTATTTT. Protein sequence: CASSLNRGTDTQYF.

The chain uses TRBV4-2 and TRBJ2-6; TRBD2 might be the D (5 bases). The CDR3 runs 16 residues. The germline V gene encodes CDR1 LGHNA and CDR2 YNFKEQ. With 0 bases removed from V and 2 bases from J, the gap between germline ends came to 8 bases. CDR3 in DNA: TGTGCCAGCAGCCAAGATGAGGGAACTGGGGCCAACGTCCTGACTTTC. Its protein is CASSQDEGTGANVLTF.

V gene TRBV5-1 combines with J gene TRBJ2-5; D possibly corresponds to TRBD2 (5 bases). The CDR3 is 15 amino acids. The V gene's germline CDR1 is SGHRS and CDR2 YFSETQ. Trimming removed 4 bases from V and 5 bases from J, with 18 bases in between. The chain's CDR3 is CASSSDGLITETQYF. The CDR3 nucleotides are TGCGCCAGCAGCAGCGATGGACTGATTACGGAGACCCAGTACTTC.

This chain joins TRBV6-5 and TRBJ2-5; possibly TRBD1 for D (7 bases). CDR3 length: 16 amino acids. The V end lost 0 bases, the J end lost 5 bases, and 16 bases lay between the germline ends. Germline-derived CDR1 and CDR2 are MNHEY and SVGAGI. CDR3 DNA sequence: TGTGCCAGCAGTTACTCCCTCGGCGCAGGGGGGGAGACCCAGTACTTC. Protein sequence: CASSYSLGAGGETQYF.

The chain uses TRBV11-2 and TRBJ2-7, with TRBD2 matching 13 bases. The CDR3 spans 18 residues. Germline-derived CDR1 and CDR2 are SGHAT and FQNNGV. Trimming cost V 3 bases and J 3 bases; bases outside gene matches: 11. This chain's CDR3 is CASSFPLLAGGPGYEQYF. The CDR3 DNA reads as TGTGCCAGCAGCTTTCCTTTACTAGCGGGGGGGCCAGGCTACGAGCAGTACTTC.